The rows below give T cell receptor beta chains drawn from one sample of a study of cytomegalovirus exposure and HLA in healthy donors. Sequencing used immunoSEQ multiplex PCR; TCRdb keeps in-frame clones, though not all of them. The repertoire has 130,000 to 150,000 clones, just over 85% of them found once; the top ten carry 7.9%. Material: PBMCs. The receptor set was obtained from a young woman in good health and CMV-seropositive. CDR3s include the opening cysteine and the closing phenylalanine or tryptophan. A D gene is named only where the DNA matches it firmly.

j_gene | v_gene | d_gene | CDR3aa | CDR3nt
TRBJ2-5 | TRBV5-8 | NA | CASSGQYQETQYF | TGTGCCAGCAGCGGACAGTACCAAGAGACCCAGTACTTC
TRBJ2-5 | TRBV6-1 | NA | CASSARGQETQYF | TGTGCCAGCAGTGCTCGGGGGCAAGAGACCCAGTACTTC
TRBJ1-1 | TRBV9 | NA | CASSVGGRTEAFF | TGTGCCAGCAGCGTAGGGGGGCGGACTGAAGCTTTCTTT
TRBJ2-3 | TRBV5-4 | NA | CASTLSGTDTQYF | TGTGCCAGCACTCTTTCTGGCACAGATACGCAGTATTTT
TRBJ2-1 | TRBV6-5 | TRBD2 | CASSYSLAGDKQFF | TGTGCCAGCAGTTACTCCCTAGCGGGGGATAAGCAGTTCTTC
TRBJ2-5 | TRBV7-8 | TRBD2 | CASSLAGGTRVQETQYF | TGTGCCAGCAGCTTAGCGGGAGGGACTAGGGTCCAAGAGACCCAGTACTTC
TRBJ2-3 | TRBV29-1 | TRBD1 | CSVVGQGGLTDTQYF | TGCAGCGTTGTCGGACAGGGCGGTCTTACGGATACGCAGTATTTT
TRBJ2-2 | TRBV28 | TRBD2 | CASSLSGGTGELFF | TGTGCCAGCAGTCTGAGCGGGGGAACCGGGGAGCTGTTTTTT
TRBJ1-2 | TRBV19 | NA | CASRSGTNYGYTF | TGTGCCAGTAGGTCCGGGACAAACTATGGCTACACCTTC
TRBJ2-7 | TRBV5-8 | TRBD2 | CASSLKGRGGYEQYF | TGTGCCAGCAGCTTGAAGGGGCGGGGGGGCTACGAGCAGTACTTC
TRBJ1-1 | TRBV27 | NA | CASSSASGSGSAFF | TGTGCCAGCAGTTCGGCATCGGGAAGTGGGTCGGCTTTCTTT